These 31 T cell receptor beta chains originate from one sample sequenced in a study of technical replicates of blood from a handful of donors (dated by TCRdb to 2016 to 2017). The library was obtained by the immunoSEQ multiplex PCR assay. TCRdb took this table from immuneACCESS and kept in-frame rearrangements with V and J called. Such tables lack part of the clones; where checked against another copy, unresolved V genes explain under half of the gap, and the rest is unexplained. This sample is represented by about 100,000 clones; more than 90% of them were singletons. 0.22% of the sample belongs to the ten largest clones. The sample consisted of T cells isolated from PBMCs. The receptor source for this set is a human donor in good health.

This clone was detected once. This chain joins TRBV5-4 and TRBJ2-1; D not certain. The CDR3 extends over 14 amino acids. V lost 2 bases to trimming and J lost 0 bases, with 6 bases between them. The germline V gene has CDR1 SGHNT and CDR2 YYREEE (reference sequence). CDR3 sequence (DNA): TGTGCCAGCAGCTTTTATAACTCCTACAATGAGCAGTTCTTC. This gives the protein CASSFYNSYNEQFF. The whole variable domain, filled in from reference TRBV5-4 and TRBJ2-1, reads ETGVTQSPTHLIKTRGQQVTLRCSSQSGHNTVSWYQQALGQGPQFIFQYYREEENGRGNFPPRFSGLQFPNYSSELNVNALELDDSALYLCASSFYNSYNEQFFGPGTRLTVL.

This clone was seen once. V is TRBV4-1 and J is TRBJ2-3; D is ambiguous. The CDR3 is 13 amino acids. Trimming cost V 1 base and J 4 bases, with 6 bases left between them. The germline gives CDR1 MGHRA, CDR2 YSYEKL. In DNA, the CDR3 is TGCGCCAGCAGCCAAGTGGCCCCAGATACGCAGTATTTT. It specifies CASSQVAPDTQYF.

The J gene is TRBJ1-1, the V gene TRBV28; maybe TRBD1 (5 bases). Germline assignment: CDR1 MDHEN and CDR2 SYDVKM. The V and J ends lost 5 bases and 5 bases respectively, with 21 bases between them. The CDR3 is 16 amino acids. CDR3: CASSPITGPLVTEAFF. CDR3 bases: TGTGCCAGCAGTCCTATTACAGGTCCACTGGTGACTGAAGCTTTCTTT.

This sequence joins TRBV19 and TRBJ2-5; D possibly corresponds to TRBD1 (6 bases). The germline gives CDR1 LNHDA, CDR2 SQIVND (reference sequence). V was shortened by 3 bases and J by 2 bases, with 10 bases between the two germline ends. This CDR3 has 14 residues. The DNA for the CDR3 is TGTGCCAGTAGTATTCAGGGGTCGCAAGAGACCCAGTACTTC. Translated, it gives CASSIQGSQETQYF. The full variable domain, in which reference TRBV19 and TRBJ2-5 provide the parts outside the CDR3, is DGGITQSPKYLFRKEGQNVTLSCEQNLNHDAMYWYRQDPGQGLRLIYYSQIVNDFQKGDIAEGYSVSREKKESFPLTVTSAQKNPTAFYLCASSIQGSQETQYFGPGTRLLVL.

The chain couples TRBV28 to TRBJ2-2; 8 bases map to TRBD2. The junction had 6 bases not matched to a gene; V was cut back by 4 bases and J by 5 bases. CDR1 and CDR2 (germline): MDHEN, SYDVKM. CDR3 length: 15 residues. CDR3 DNA sequence: TGTGCCAGCAGTTCCCTAGCGGGCGGGACCGGGGAGCTGTTTTTT. Translating gives CASSSLAGGTGELFF.

The chain carries TRBV7-2 and TRBJ2-1, with 10 bases identical to TRBD2. CDR3 length: 19 amino acids. Trimming removed 5 bases from V and 7 bases from J; junction bases left unmatched: 20. CDR1 and CDR2 (germline): SGHTA, FQGNSA. In DNA, the CDR3 is TGTGCCAGCAGCCTTAGGACAGTGGCACCTAGCGGGAGTGATAATGAGCAGTTCTTC. This translates into CASSLRTVAPSGSDNEQFF.

CDR3 in amino acids: CASSLEFGGDEQFF. DNA for the CDR3: TGTGCCAGCAGCTTAGAATTCGGGGGAGATGAGCAGTTCTTC. The V gene is TRBV7-2, the J gene TRBJ2-1; TRBD2 might be the D (6 bases). The V gene lost 1 base and the J gene lost 8 bases, with 12 bases spanning the gap. CDR3 length: 14 amino acids. Per the germline V gene, CDR1 is SGHTA and CDR2 is FQGNSA.

The chain links TRBV4-2 to TRBJ2-6, with 7 positions matching TRBD2. The CDR3 runs 18 residues. Germline V gene lookup returns CDR1 LGHNA and CDR2 YNFKEQ. V was pared by 5 bases and J by 0 bases, with 10 bases of the junction left unmatched. The CDR3 spells CASSISGEFSSGANVLTF. DNA of the CDR3: TGTGCCAGCAGCATCAGCGGGGAGTTCTCCTCTGGGGCCAACGTCCTGACTTTC.

The gene calls are TRBV6-5 and TRBJ1-2; D not resolved. The CDR3 has 15 amino acids. The V gene's germline CDR1 is MNHEY and CDR2 SVGAGI. With 0 bases removed from V and 4 bases from J, the gap between germline ends came to 12 bases. The CDR3 DNA reads TGTGCCAGCAGTTACTCGATGACGACACCCTATGGCTACACCTTC. Amino acid sequence: CASSYSMTTPYGYTF.

This sequence joins TRBV5-6 and TRBJ2-7; TRBD1 is a possible D gene (6 bases). The CDR3 spans 15 residues. Trimming pared 0 bases from V and 0 bases from J, leaving 10 bases between. Germline V CDR1 and CDR2: SGHDT, YYEEEE. Here the CDR3 reads CASSLVAGDSYEQYF. In DNA form, the CDR3 reads TGTGCCAGCAGCTTGGTGGCAGGGGACTCCTACGAGCAGTACTTC.

This clone appeared a single time. This chain joins TRBV4-2 and TRBJ2-3, with D unresolved. The CDR3 runs 14 residues. The V end was cut by 4 bases, the J end by 2 bases, with 10 bases between. Germline lookup yields CDR1 LGHNA and CDR2 YNFKEQ. The CDR3, as DNA: TGTGCCAGCAGCCCCCCCAATCCCACAGATACGCAGTATTTT. Amino acid sequence: CASSPPNPTDTQYF.

The chain recombines TRBV4-1 with TRBJ2-6, with 7 nucleotides matching TRBD1. This CDR3 comprises 19 residues. Unmatched junction bases numbered 8, after V lost 0 bases and J lost 0 bases. CDR1 is MGHRA, CDR2 YSYEKL, per germline. The CDR3 region has the DNA TGCGCCAGCAGCCAAGATAGGGGACAGAGGTCCTCTGGGGCCAACGTCCTGACTTTC. Amino acid sequence: CASSQDRGQRSSGANVLTF.

The rearrangement links TRBV2 to TRBJ2-3, with 8 bases that match TRBD2. Trimming at V came to 3 bases and at J to 4 bases, leaving 6 bases not matched to a gene. From germline, CDR1 is SNHLY and CDR2 FYNNEI. The CDR3 is made up of 15 amino acids. This CDR3 is CASSEVSGIADTQYF. The CDR3 bases are TGTGCCAGCAGTGAGGTTAGCGGGATAGCAGATACGCAGTATTTT.

The chain employs TRBV25-1 and TRBJ1-2; D is perhaps TRBD1 (6 bases). CDR1 is MGHDK, CDR2 SYGVNS, per germline. CDR3 length equals 14 residues. Trimming left V 4 bases short and J 2 bases short, with 11 bases between. CDR3 DNA: TGTGCCAGCAGTGGAGCCGGGACAAACTATGGCTACACCTTC. This codes for CASSGAGTNYGYTF.

This rearrangement joins TRBV7-2 to TRBJ1-5; 10 bases match TRBD1. With 6 bases clipped from V and 5 bases from J, the junction kept 1 base outside the gene matches. This CDR3 has 13 residues. The germline V gene encodes CDR1 SGHTA and CDR2 FQGNSA. This CDR3 is CASRGQGDQPQHF. DNA for the CDR3: TGTGCCAGCAGAGGACAGGGGGATCAGCCCCAGCATTTT.

This chain joins TRBV5-8 and TRBJ1-4, with a possible D match to TRBD1 (6 bases). The germline gives CDR1 SGHTS, CDR2 YDEGEE. This CDR3 contains 16 residues. Deletions cut 4 bases from V and 7 bases from J, with 20 bases between. CDR3 nucleotides: TGTGCCAGCAGCCGATACCACAGGGTGGGTCCTGAAAAACTGTTTTTT. As protein: CASSRYHRVGPEKLFF.

V is TRBV5-1 and J is TRBJ2-1, with a possible D match to TRBD1 (5 bases). This CDR3 has 15 residues. Germline values: CDR1 SGHRS, CDR2 YFSETQ. Trimming stripped 0 bases from V and 5 bases from J, with 12 bases between. Written as DNA, the CDR3 is TGCGCCAGCAGCTTGGCCCAGGGTTCCCACAATGAGCAGTTCTTC. Its protein is CASSLAQGSHNEQFF.

The V call is TRBV7-2, the J call TRBJ2-1; D may be TRBD1 (5 bases). The germline gives CDR1 SGHTA, CDR2 FQGNSA. The CDR3 has 17 residues. V lost 5 bases to trimming and J lost 2 bases, with 19 bases between them. The CDR3 coding sequence is TGTGCCAGCAGCGCCTCGAATAGGGGATTCACCTACAATGAGCAGTTCTTC. It translates to CASSASNRGFTYNEQFF.

The gene calls are TRBV9 and TRBJ2-3, with TRBD2 matching over 9 bases. Germline values: CDR1 SGDLS, CDR2 YYNGEE. V trimming: 9 bases; J trimming: 5 bases; junction bases outside the gene matches: 10. There are 14 residues in the CDR3. The CDR3 coding sequence is TGTGCCACAGGAGGCGGGGGGGGACAAGATACGCAGTATTTT. It yields the protein CATGGGGGQDTQYF.

The chain combines TRBV29-1 with TRBJ2-3; 10 bases are shared with TRBD2. Germline CDR1 and CDR2: SQVTM and ANQGSEA. The CDR3 extends over 15 amino acids. After removal of 3 bases from V and 1 base from J, the junction contained 4 bases not matched to a gene. The CDR3 is CSVDWLAGGTDTQYF. The CDR3 nucleotides read TGCAGCGTTGATTGGCTAGCGGGGGGCACAGATACGCAGTATTTT.

The chain recombines TRBV11-1 with TRBJ1-3; no clear D gene. Trimming removed 3 bases at V and 0 bases at J, with 15 bases between. The germline CDR1 and CDR2 sequences are SGHAT and FQDESV (reference sequence). The CDR3 is 17 residues long. The CDR3 nucleotides read TGTGCCAGCAGCTTCTCTACCCTAACCTACTCTGGAAACACCATATATTTT. Amino acid sequence: CASSFSTLTYSGNTIYF.

The chain is built from TRBV10-1 and TRBJ2-1, with D possibly being TRBD1 (6 bases). CDR1 is WNHNN and CDR2 is SYGVQD in the germline V gene (reference sequence). V lost 5 bases, J lost 7 bases, and 12 bases lay in between. The CDR3 has 13 residues. The DNA for the CDR3 is TGCGCCAGCAGTCACTCTGACAGGAATGAGCAGTTCTTC. It is translated as CASSHSDRNEQFF.

The V and J genes are TRBV19 and TRBJ2-3; 9 positions agree with TRBD2. This CDR3 contains 15 residues. After removal of 3 bases from V and 10 bases from J, the junction contained 11 bases not matched to a gene. The germline V gene encodes CDR1 LNHDA and CDR2 SQIVND (reference sequence). The CDR3 loop is CASSIGLASLQAQYF. DNA of the CDR3: TGTGCCAGTAGTATTGGACTAGCGAGTTTACAAGCGCAGTATTTT. Combining the CDR3 with reference TRBV19 and TRBJ2-3 gives the whole variable domain DGGITQSPKYLFRKEGQNVTLSCEQNLNHDAMYWYRQDPGQGLRLIYYSQIVNDFQKGDIAEGYSVSREKKESFPLTVTSAQKNPTAFYLCASSIGLASLQAQYFGPGTRLTVL.

The V and J genes are TRBV9 and TRBJ1-2, with 8 bases fitting TRBD1. Germline values: CDR1 SGDLS, CDR2 YYNGEE. Trimming at V came to 3 bases and at J to 6 bases, leaving 16 bases not matched to a gene. The CDR3 is 17 residues long. The CDR3: CASSGGQGILIRDGYTF. The DNA for the CDR3 is TGTGCCAGCAGCGGAGGACAGGGTATATTGATACGGGATGGCTACACCTTC.

The chain is built from TRBV4-1 and TRBJ2-1; 11 nucleotides agree with TRBD2. CDR1 is MGHRA, CDR2 YSYEKL, per germline. The V and J ends lost 3 bases and 3 bases, in that order; junction bases with no gene match: 10. The CDR3 sequence is 18 residues long. The DNA for the CDR3 is TGCGCCAGCAGCCACAGCTACACCGGGACTAGCGGCTACAATGAGCAGTTCTTC. This sequence encodes CASSHSYTGTSGYNEQFF.

The chain is built from TRBV15 and TRBJ2-5, with TRBD1 as a possible D gene (6 bases). CDR1 is LNHNV and CDR2 is YYDKDF in the germline V gene (reference sequence). With 0 bases removed from V and 5 bases from J, the gap between germline ends came to 19 bases. The CDR3 length is 17 residues. Here the CDR3 reads CATSRDLGPGVGETQYF. The CDR3 DNA reads TGTGCCACCAGCAGAGATCTAGGGCCAGGGGTTGGGGAGACCCAGTACTTC. Drawing the rest from reference TRBV15 and TRBJ2-5, the complete variable domain is DAMVIQNPRYQVTQFGKPVTLSCSQTLNHNVMYWYQQKSSQAPKLLFHYYDKDFNNEADTPDNFQSRRPNTSFCFLDIRSPGLGDTAMYLCATSRDLGPGVGETQYFGPGTRLLVL.

The table lists this clone with a count of one. The J gene is TRBJ2-7, the V gene TRBV7-9, with D unresolved. The CDR3 spans 17 residues. Trimming removed 3 bases at V and 3 bases at J, with 21 bases between. The germline CDR1 and CDR2 sequences are SEHNR and FQNEAQ (reference sequence). In nucleotides, the CDR3 is TGTGCCAGCAGCTTTTCTATCGAGACGAGGCGAGTCTACGAGCAGTACTTC. Its translation: CASSFSIETRRVYEQYF.

The chain employs TRBV27 and TRBJ2-7, with TRBD2 identical over 12 bases. The CDR3 loop spans 15 amino acids. Germline V gene data show CDR1 as MNHEY and CDR2 as SMNVEV (reference sequence). Trimming cost V 3 bases and J 4 bases; bases outside gene matches: 4. Here the CDR3 reads CASSFATSGRYEQYF. CDR3 nucleotide sequence: TGTGCCAGCAGTTTCGCGACTAGCGGGAGATACGAGCAGTACTTC.

The chain couples TRBV2 to TRBJ2-3, with TRBD2 as a possible D gene (7 bases). Germline CDR1 and CDR2: SNHLY and FYNNEI. The CDR3 covers 12 residues. Trimming took 8 bases from V and 6 from J, leaving 12 bases between them. The CDR3 DNA reads as TGTGCCAGCTGGGGGGGCCAGGATACGCAGTATTTT. Translated, it gives CASWGGQDTQYF.

J is TRBJ1-4 and V is TRBV5-4; D might be TRBD1 (5 bases). Trimming removed 4 bases at V and 8 bases at J, with 15 bases between. The CDR3 spans 14 residues. Germline assignment: CDR1 SGHNT and CDR2 YYREEE (reference sequence). Here the CDR3 DNA reads TGTGCCAGCAGCCCCGGACAATTAACGGAAAAACTGTTTTTT. Translated: CASSPGQLTEKLFF.

The rearrangement links TRBV6-1 to TRBJ1-2; 11 bases map to TRBD1. J gave up 4 bases and V 0 bases, and 10 bases lay outside the gene matches. Germline V gene data show CDR1 as MNHNS and CDR2 as SASEGT. The CDR3 sequence is 18 residues long. CDR3 loop: CASSEALPIGQGAYGYTF. The CDR3 DNA sequence: TGTGCCAGCAGTGAAGCGCTTCCTATTGGACAGGGGGCCTATGGCTACACCTTC.